This record looks at one TCR beta chain sequence and its context. Its antigen remains unidentified. This sample is part of a study of cytomegalovirus exposure and HLA in healthy donors. This PCR relied on a set of 60 Vbeta primers and 13 Jbeta primers. The assay was immunoSEQ multiplex PCR, and TCRdb's table has in-frame clones only and misses some. The sample contains fewer than 130,000 clones, 55% to 65% of which appear only once. Findings and limits, study-wide: A missense DCLRE1C variant was associated with V- and J-gene trimming of TCR beta chains in a later analysis, and an independent cohort replicated the association.

The TCR sequence derives from a man aged 30-40 years in good health and CMV-seropositive. Sequenced sample: PBMCs.

CDR3 residues: CAWTAGRGAATQYF. The CDR3 DNA follows: TGTGCCTGGACCGCAGGGCGGGGGGCCGCGACCCAGTACTTC. V usage is TRBV30 and J usage is TRBJ2-5, with TRBD2 matching 8 bases. CDR1 and CDR2 (germline): GTSNPN, SVGIG (reference sequence). Germline trimming cut 4 bases from V and 7 bases from J; bases unmatched to any gene: 11. The CDR3 runs 14 residues.